The next 32 T cell receptor beta chains were all read from a single sample in a study of beta chain features in type 1 diabetes. Study-level points and caveats: For Type 1 diabetes patients, all four CD4+ subsets carried TCRB CDR3s that were moderately but significantly shorter.

Investigators reverse transcribed all isolated RNA, so they sequenced expressed TCRB transcripts. Here immunoSEQ multiplex PCR was the method, and the copy in TCRdb shows in-frame clones only, minus some. The table shows about 340,000 clones, with about a tenth occurring only once. These receptors' targets are unknown. The material sequenced was central memory CD4+ T cells from blood. Receptor source: a man between 25 and 39 years old with type 1 diabetes.

This sequence joins TRBV5-4 and TRBJ2-5; 8 bases agree with TRBD1. Looked up from germline, CDR1 is SGHNT and CDR2 is YYREEE (reference sequence). The CDR3 length is 15 residues. The V segment lost 4 bases and the J segment 3 bases; nucleotides outside the gene matches: 8. The CDR3 reads CASSRQGMKKETQYF. The CDR3 nucleotides read TGTGCCAGCAGCCGACAGGGGATGAAGAAAGAGACCCAGTACTTC.

This clone was picked up a small number of times. V usage is TRBV28 and J usage is TRBJ2-3, with D unresolved. This CDR3 has 13 residues. The V end was cut by 2 bases, the J end by 4 bases, with 7 bases between. Looked up from germline, CDR1 is MDHEN and CDR2 is SYDVKM. This CDR3 reads CASSLKVPDTQYF. Here the CDR3 DNA reads TGTGCCAGCAGTTTAAAGGTTCCAGATACGCAGTATTTT.

The sample holds a few counts of this clone. This rearrangement joins TRBV7-2 to TRBJ1-2; D call uncertain. In germline, CDR1 is SGHTA, CDR2 FQGNSA. The CDR3 length is 13 residues. Trimming stripped 6 bases from V and 0 bases from J, with 8 bases between. Written as DNA, the CDR3 is TGTGCCAGCAGTGTATTCGCTAACTATGGCTACACCTTC. It specifies CASSVFANYGYTF.

This clone was counted a few times. The J gene is TRBJ2-3, the V gene TRBV7-2; D unclear. CDR3 size: 14 residues. With 3 bases removed from V and 3 bases from J, the gap between germline ends came to 10 bases. Germline V gene sequence: CDR1 SGHTA, CDR2 FQGNSA. The DNA of the CDR3 is TGTGCCAGCAGCTTGTCGGCGCTAACAGATACGCAGTATTTT. This encodes CASSLSALTDTQYF.

In this sample, this clone turned up a few times. The chain couples TRBV18 to TRBJ1-1; 8 positions match TRBD1. The ends lost 6 bases at V and 8 bases at J; junction bases unmatched: 5. This CDR3 spans 12 amino acids. Germline CDR1 reads KGHSH; CDR2 reads LQKENI. The CDR3 reads CASSRTGREAFF. The CDR3 DNA is TGTGCCAGCTCCCGGACAGGGCGCGAAGCTTTCTTT.

The sample holds many counts of this clone. This sequence joins TRBV7-2 and TRBJ1-1; D unclear. The germline gives CDR1 SGHTA, CDR2 FQGNSA. The CDR3 runs 14 residues. V dropped 0 bases and J dropped 2 bases, with 7 bases sitting between them. The CDR3 nucleotides read TGTGCCAGCAGCTTAGCGTTGGGTAACACTGAAGCTTTCTTT. It codes for CASSLALGNTEAFF.

This clone has a count of ten or more. The chain has TRBV5-6 and TRBJ2-3; 10 nucleotides match TRBD2. Unmatched junction bases numbered 9, after V lost 2 bases and J lost 3 bases. Germline V gene lookup returns CDR1 SGHDT and CDR2 YYEEEE. The CDR3 is made up of 17 amino acids. The CDR3 is CASSFSSGGARTDTQYF. In nucleotides, the CDR3 is TGTGCCAGCAGCTTTAGCAGCGGGGGGGCCAGAACAGATACGCAGTATTTT.

The chain links TRBV25-1 to TRBJ2-1; TRBD1 agrees at 8 bases. The junction had 3 bases not matched to a gene; V was cut back by 3 bases and J by 2 bases. The CDR3 extends over 15 amino acids. CDR1 is MGHDK and CDR2 is SYGVNS in the germline V gene. The CDR3 DNA sequence: TGTGCCAGCAGTGAGACAGGGGTCCCCTACAATGAGCAGTTCTTC. The encoded protein is CASSETGVPYNEQFF. The entire variable domain, with the rest obtained from reference TRBV25-1 and TRBJ2-1, is as follows: EADIYQTPRYLVIGTGKKITLECSQTMGHDKMYWYQQDPGMELHLIHYSYGVNSTEKGDLSSESTVSRIRTEHFPLTLESARPSHTSQYLCASSETGVPYNEQFFGPGTRLTVL.

The rearrangement links TRBV4-3 to TRBJ2-5, with D perhaps assigned TRBD1 or TRBD2 (6 bases each). Germline CDR1 and CDR2: LGHNA and YSLEER. V was cut by 0 bases and J by 4 bases, with 18 bases left in between. The CDR3 runs to 17 residues. CDR3 nucleotide sequence: TGCGCCAGCAGCCAAGACGCGGCTGAGGGGGGAACAGAGACCCAGTACTTC. Protein: CASSQDAAEGGTETQYF.

A word on this clone: Different DNA sequences within this sample yield the same CDR3. This chain connects TRBV7-2 to TRBJ2-1; D gene uncertain. The V and J ends lost 5 bases and 7 bases respectively, with 9 bases between them. The CDR3 runs 12 residues. Germline-derived CDR1 and CDR2 are SGHTA and FQGNSA. The CDR3 DNA reads TGTGCCAGCAGCACAATGGGGAATGAGCAGTTCTTC. It is translated as CASSTMGNEQFF.

This clone was counted a few times. Other DNA sequences in the sample encode the same CDR3. This sequence joins TRBV11-2 and TRBJ2-3; perhaps D is TRBD1 or TRBD2 (5 bases each). Trimming took off 1 base at V and 3 bases at J, with 8 bases between the two ends. Germline assignment: CDR1 SGHAT and CDR2 FQNNGV. This CDR3 comprises 14 residues. This chain's CDR3 is CASSLGGGTDTQYF. CDR3 bases: TGTGCCAGCAGCTTAGGGGGCGGGACAGATACGCAGTATTTT.

A few counts support this clone. CDR3 sequence (DNA): TGTGCCACCAAACTAGCGGCCACCGGGGAGCTGTTTTTT. Its translation: CATKLAATGELFF. The V gene is TRBV7-2, the J gene TRBJ2-2, with 8 bases matching TRBD2. CDR1 is SGHTA and CDR2 is FQGNSA in the germline V gene. The V segment lost 10 bases and the J segment 4 bases; nucleotides outside the gene matches: 5. The CDR3 is 13 amino acids.

The chain is built from TRBV5-1 and TRBJ2-7, with D hard to call. CDR1 and CDR2 from the germline V gene are SGHRS and YFSETQ. V shed 0 bases and J shed 7 bases, with 8 bases lying between them. The CDR3 spans 12 residues. The DNA of the CDR3 is TGCGCCAGCAGCTTGGCGGTGGGGGAGCAGTACTTC. This sequence encodes CASSLAVGEQYF.

The chain recombines TRBV5-4 with TRBJ2-5; 9 bases are a match to TRBD2. The germline V gene encodes CDR1 SGHNT and CDR2 YYREEE (reference sequence). This CDR3 is 16 amino acids long. V trimming: 4 bases; J trimming: 3 bases; junction bases outside the gene matches: 10. The CDR3 nucleotides read TGTGCCAGCAGCCTATCAGCGGGGGGACTTGAAGAGACCCAGTACTTC. This gives the protein CASSLSAGGLEETQYF.

This clone was seen only a few times. This chain connects TRBV5-5 to TRBJ1-2, with D possibly TRBD1 on 5 matching bases. Trimming pared 3 bases from V and 3 bases from J, leaving 9 bases between. Germline V CDR1 and CDR2: SGHKS, YYEKEE (reference sequence). The CDR3 covers 13 residues. DNA of the CDR3: TGTGCCAGCAGCTCAGGGCCGGACTATGGCTACACCTTC. This sequence encodes CASSSGPDYGYTF.

In its sample, this clone was seen a few times. The V and J genes are TRBV19 and TRBJ1-2; D is perhaps TRBD1 (6 bases). This CDR3 has 14 amino acids. V lost 6 bases and J lost 1, with 12 bases in between. Germline V gene data show CDR1 as LNHDA and CDR2 as SQIVND (reference sequence). DNA for the CDR3: TGTGCCAGTAGCTTCGACAGGCGTAACTATGGCTACACCTTC. Amino acid sequence: CASSFDRRNYGYTF.

This clone was observed at least ten times. The chain uses TRBV7-9 and TRBJ1-1; TRBD1 matches at 10 bases. Germline V gene data show CDR1 as SEHNR and CDR2 as FQNEAQ (reference sequence). The CDR3 has 12 residues. Germline trimming cut 4 bases from V and 11 bases from J; bases unmatched to any gene: 4. CDR3 DNA sequence: TGTGCCAGCAGCTCCGGGACAGGGGAGGCTTTCTTT. It encodes CASSSGTGEAFF.

This clone was picked up many times. This chain uses TRBV7-9 with TRBJ2-2; TRBD1 agrees at 8 bases. J gave up 3 bases and V 5 bases, and 5 bases lay outside the gene matches. The CDR3 spans 15 residues. Germline V lookup: CDR1 SEHNR, CDR2 FQNEAQ (reference sequence). DNA of the CDR3: TGTGCCAGCAGCCCCAGGGGGCCCGACACCGGGGAGCTGTTTTTT. It is translated as CASSPRGPDTGELFF.

At least ten counts were recorded for this clone. Other DNA sequences of this sample code for an identical CDR3. The rearrangement links TRBV7-8 to TRBJ1-1; a weak D match, TRBD1 (6 bases). The CDR3 totals 13 residues. V lost 3 bases and J 2 bases, leaving 7 bases between the germline ends. CDR1 is SGHVS, CDR2 FQNEAQ, per germline. The CDR3 coding sequence is TGTGCCAGCAGCTTGGGGGCTAACACTGAAGCTTTCTTT. Its translation is CASSLGANTEAFF.

This clone was found a few times. The rearrangement uses TRBV5-1 and TRBJ1-1, with D hard to call. The CDR3 sequence is 15 residues long. V shed 0 bases and J shed 1 base, with 10 bases lying between them. CDR1 is SGHRS and CDR2 is YFSETQ in the germline V gene. The CDR3: CASSLGHAANTEAFF. The CDR3 DNA reads as TGCGCCAGCAGCTTGGGCCACGCCGCGAACACTGAAGCTTTCTTT.

The V and J genes are TRBV10-1 and TRBJ2-4; a possible D gene is TRBD2 (6 bases). V was cut by 0 bases and J by 0 bases, with 15 bases left in between. CDR3 length: 18 residues. CDR1 and CDR2 (germline): WNHNN, SYGVQD (reference sequence). CDR3 loop: CASSESISGDLAKNIQYF. The CDR3 DNA reads as TGCGCCAGCAGTGAGTCGATTTCGGGGGACCTAGCCAAAAACATTCAGTACTTC.

This clone turned up a few times. The same CDR3 can be traced to other DNA sequences in this sample. V and J are TRBV7-2 and TRBJ2-7, with 7 bases matching TRBD1. The J segment lost 3 bases and the V segment lost 1 base, leaving 3 bases of the junction unmatched. The germline V gene has CDR1 SGHTA and CDR2 FQGNSA. The CDR3 has 14 residues. In nucleotides, the CDR3 is TGTGCCAGCAGCTTAGGACAGGGTATCTACGAGCAGTACTTC. Its protein product is CASSLGQGIYEQYF.

Note on this clone: Other DNA sequences in the same sample also yield this CDR3. The CDR3 loop is CSVRRGMNTEAFF. The CDR3 nucleotides are TGCAGCGTCCGAAGGGGGATGAACACTGAAGCTTTCTTT. V gene TRBV29-1 combines with J gene TRBJ1-1; tentatively, D is TRBD1 (6 bases). Germline V gene lookup returns CDR1 SQVTM and CDR2 ANQGSEA. V lost 6 bases, J lost 0 bases, and 11 bases lay in between. CDR3 size: 13 residues.

This clone was seen a few times. The rearrangement uses TRBV28 and TRBJ1-1; D unresolved. From germline, CDR1 is MDHEN and CDR2 SYDVKM. The V gene lost 7 bases and the J gene lost 4 bases, with 4 bases spanning the gap. The CDR3 extends over 10 amino acids. The CDR3 spells CASKSTEAFF. The CDR3 DNA is TGTGCCAGCAAGTCCACTGAAGCTTTCTTT.

A few counts support this clone. The CDR3 loop is CASSLEGTVKYNEQFF. The CDR3 DNA is TGTGCCAGCAGCTTGGAGGGGACAGTGAAGTACAATGAGCAGTTCTTC. The genes are TRBV11-3 and TRBJ2-1, with D perhaps matching TRBD1 (7 bases). CDR1 and CDR2 (germline): SGHNT, YENEEA. Between the trimmed V and J ends, which lost 3 bases and 4 bases, there was a span of 16 bases. This CDR3 contains 16 residues. Using reference TRBV11-3 and TRBJ2-1 for the parts outside the CDR3, the full variable domain is EAGVVQSPRYKIIEKKQPVAFWCNPISGHNTLYWYLQNLGQGPELLIRYENEEAVDDSQLPKDRFSAERLKGVDSTLKIQPAELGDSAVYLCASSLEGTVKYNEQFFGPGTRLTVL.

In this sample, this clone turned up a few times. The gene calls are TRBV7-9 and TRBJ1-2, with a weak D call TRBD1 (5 bases). V dropped 2 bases and J dropped 4 bases, with 17 bases sitting between them. The CDR3 sequence is 16 residues long. Germline-derived CDR1 and CDR2 are SEHNR and FQNEAQ (reference sequence). CDR3 coding DNA: TGTGCCAGCAGCTTACTTTCCGGGACTGGGACCTATGGCTACACCTTC. It yields the protein CASSLLSGTGTYGYTF.

This clone was detected a few times. The V and J genes are TRBV7-2 and TRBJ2-7; TRBD1 might be the D (6 bases). The CDR3 loop spans 15 amino acids. Germline V gene data show CDR1 as SGHTA and CDR2 as FQGNSA. Trimming removed 1 base at V and 2 bases at J, with 12 bases between. The CDR3 loop is CASSLDRVEAYEQYF. CDR3 nucleotides: TGTGCCAGCAGCTTAGACAGGGTAGAGGCCTACGAGCAGTACTTC.

This clone turned up a few times. The chain employs TRBV7-2 and TRBJ2-7, with 7 bases lining up with TRBD2. The germline gives CDR1 SGHTA, CDR2 FQGNSA. Trimming removed 1 base from V and 4 bases from J; junction bases left unmatched: 4. The CDR3 totals 14 residues. CDR3 in amino acids: CASSLERGRYEQYF. CDR3 coding DNA: TGTGCCAGCAGCTTAGAGCGGGGCAGGTACGAGCAGTACTTC.

The rearrangement joins TRBV28 to TRBJ2-2; no definite D call. The CDR3 sequence is 13 residues long. Germline CDR1 MDHEN, CDR2 SYDVKM. Trimming removed 7 bases from V and 1 base from J, with 7 bases in between. CDR3 in DNA: TGTGCCAGCAATAGGATGAACACCGGGGAGCTGTTTTTT. Its translation is CASNRMNTGELFF.

This clone was seen more than once but under ten times. The rearrangement links TRBV5-4 to TRBJ2-3; no definite D call. Germline assignment: CDR1 SGHNT and CDR2 YYREEE (reference sequence). The V gene lost 4 bases and the J gene lost 4 bases, with 19 bases spanning the gap. CDR3 length: 16 residues. The CDR3 region is CASSDSKARGADTQYF. CDR3 sequence (DNA): TGTGCCAGCAGCGACTCGAAGGCGAGAGGCGCAGATACGCAGTATTTT.

This clone has more than one count but fewer than ten. J is TRBJ2-1 and V is TRBV6-6, with D perhaps assigned TRBD1 or TRBD2 (6 bases each). Trimming removed 5 bases at V and 9 bases at J, with 20 bases between. Germline-derived CDR1 and CDR2 are MNHNY and SVGAGI (reference sequence). This CDR3 contains 15 residues. The CDR3 bases are TGTGCCAGCAGTGGACCGTCCTGGGGGGCCTCTGAGCAGTTCTTC. It yields the protein CASSGPSWGASEQFF.

This clone appeared a few times. The chain employs TRBV6-6 and TRBJ1-2; 7 bases align to TRBD1. The germline gives CDR1 MNHNY, CDR2 SVGAGI (reference sequence). The CDR3 is 14 amino acids. Unmatched junction bases numbered 10, after V lost 7 bases and J lost 5 bases. This chain's CDR3 is CASIKGTARYGYTF. The CDR3 nucleotides are TGTGCCAGCATTAAAGGGACAGCCAGGTATGGCTACACCTTC.